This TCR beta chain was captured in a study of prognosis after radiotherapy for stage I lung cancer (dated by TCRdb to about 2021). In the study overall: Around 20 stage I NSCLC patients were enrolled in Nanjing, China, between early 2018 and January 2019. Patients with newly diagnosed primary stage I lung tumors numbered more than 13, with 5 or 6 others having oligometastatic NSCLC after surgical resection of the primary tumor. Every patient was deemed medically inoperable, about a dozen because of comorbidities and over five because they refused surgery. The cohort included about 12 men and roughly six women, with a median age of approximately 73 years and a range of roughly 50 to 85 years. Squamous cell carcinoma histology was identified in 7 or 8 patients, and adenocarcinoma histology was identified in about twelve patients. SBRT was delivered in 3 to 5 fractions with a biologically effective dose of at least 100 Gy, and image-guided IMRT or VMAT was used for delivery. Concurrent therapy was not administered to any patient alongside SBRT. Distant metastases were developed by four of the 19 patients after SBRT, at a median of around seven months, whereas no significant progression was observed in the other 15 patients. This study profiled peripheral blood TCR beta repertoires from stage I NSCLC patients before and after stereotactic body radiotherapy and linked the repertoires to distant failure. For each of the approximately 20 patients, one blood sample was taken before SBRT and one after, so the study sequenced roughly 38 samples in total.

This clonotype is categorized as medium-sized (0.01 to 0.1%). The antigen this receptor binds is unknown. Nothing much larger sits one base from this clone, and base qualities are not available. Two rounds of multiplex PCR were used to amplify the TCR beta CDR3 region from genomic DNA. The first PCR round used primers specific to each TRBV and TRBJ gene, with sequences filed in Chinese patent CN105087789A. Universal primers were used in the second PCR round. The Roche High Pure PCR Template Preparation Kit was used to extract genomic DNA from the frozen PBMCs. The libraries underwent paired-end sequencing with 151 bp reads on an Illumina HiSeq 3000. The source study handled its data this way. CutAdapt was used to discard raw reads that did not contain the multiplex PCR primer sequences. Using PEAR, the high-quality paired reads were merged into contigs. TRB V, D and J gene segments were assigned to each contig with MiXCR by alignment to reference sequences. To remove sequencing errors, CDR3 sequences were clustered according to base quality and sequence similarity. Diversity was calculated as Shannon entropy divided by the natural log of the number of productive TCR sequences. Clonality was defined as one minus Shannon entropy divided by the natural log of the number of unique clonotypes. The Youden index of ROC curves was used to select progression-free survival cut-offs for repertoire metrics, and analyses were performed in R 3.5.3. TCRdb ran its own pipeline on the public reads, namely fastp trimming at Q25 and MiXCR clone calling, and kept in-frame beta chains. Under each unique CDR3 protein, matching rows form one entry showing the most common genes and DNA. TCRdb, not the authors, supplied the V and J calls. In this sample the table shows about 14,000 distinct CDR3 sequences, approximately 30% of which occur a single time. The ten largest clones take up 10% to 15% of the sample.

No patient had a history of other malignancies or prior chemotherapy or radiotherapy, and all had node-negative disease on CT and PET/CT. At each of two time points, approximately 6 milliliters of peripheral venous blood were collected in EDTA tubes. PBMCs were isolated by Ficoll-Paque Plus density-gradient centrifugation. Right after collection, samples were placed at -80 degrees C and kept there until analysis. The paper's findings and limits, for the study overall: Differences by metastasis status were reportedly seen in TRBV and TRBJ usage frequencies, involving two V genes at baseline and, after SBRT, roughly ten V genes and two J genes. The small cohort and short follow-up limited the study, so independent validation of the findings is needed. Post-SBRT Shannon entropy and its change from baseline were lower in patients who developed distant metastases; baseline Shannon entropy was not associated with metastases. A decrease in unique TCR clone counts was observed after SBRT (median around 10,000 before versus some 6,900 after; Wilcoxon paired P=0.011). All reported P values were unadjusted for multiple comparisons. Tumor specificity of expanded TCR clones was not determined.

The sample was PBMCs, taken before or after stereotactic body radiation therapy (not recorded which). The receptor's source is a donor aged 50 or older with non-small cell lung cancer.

The CDR3 reads as follows: CASSAGGGSGNSPLHF. The base sequence is TGTGCCAGCAGTGCCGGAGGGGGTTCGGGAAATTCACCCCTCCACTTT. The rearranged chain carries TRBV2 and TRBJ1-6; perhaps TRBD1 is the D gene, with 6 bases matching. V is shortened by 4 bases, J by 7 bases, and the region joining them spans 17 bases. The CDR3, cysteine through phenylalanine, is 16 amino acids long. The entry retains the CDR3 DNA only, 48 bases that are in frame from base 1. In the germline V gene, CDR1 corresponds to SNHLY and CDR2 to FYNNEI.